This is a list of T cell receptor beta chains from one sample in a study of blood T cell repertoires in COVID-19. TCRdb's copy holds only in-frame clones and misses some; the assay was immunoSEQ multiplex PCR. Of over 150,000 clones in the sample, approximately 73% are singletons; the top ten hold roughly 3.7%. The sample was peripheral blood. All receptors derive from a woman older than 75 with acute or convalescent COVID-19. CDR3s include the opening cysteine and the closing phenylalanine or tryptophan. The D gene is left open where the match is weak. Part of the rows lack a size; the others show once, few, many or a class for expanded clones.

d_gene	v_gene	j_gene	abundance	CDR3aa	CDR3nt
.	TRBV6-5	TRBJ2-5	once	CASSTGSETQYF	TGTGCCAGCAGCACAGGGTCCGAGACCCAGTACTTC
TRBD1	TRBV2	TRBJ1-6	.	CASSSSGGRDSPLHF	TGTGCCAGCAGCTCATCAGGGGGCAGGGATTCACCCCTCCACTTT
.	TRBV5-1	TRBJ1-5	.	CASSLEHKYSNQPQHF	TGCGCCAGCAGCTTGGAACATAAATATAGCAATCAGCCCCAGCATTTT
.	TRBV30	TRBJ2-2	.	CAWSAAGAANTGELFF	TGTGCCTGGAGTGCTGCGGGGGCCGCGAACACTGGGGAGCTGTTTTTT
TRBD1	TRBV28	TRBJ1-3	.	CASRNSGTGGQIDTIYF	TGTGCCAGCAGGAATTCCGGGACAGGGGGTCAGATAGACACCATATATTTT
.	TRBV4-1	TRBJ2-7	.	CASSPQLVHSPYEQYF	TGCGCCAGCAGCCCCCAACTGGTCCACAGCCCCTACGAGCAGTACTTC
.	TRBV9	TRBJ1-6	.	CASSVGAYNSPLHF	TGTGCCAGCAGCGTAGGGGCTTATAATTCACCCCTCCACTTT
.	TRBV5-5	TRBJ1-6	.	CASSLGQIGSPLHF	TGTGCCAGCAGCTTGGGACAGATAGGGTCACCCCTCCACTTT
TRBD2	TRBV5-1	TRBJ2-5	.	CASSLGTSGGGETQYF	TGCGCCAGCAGCTTGGGGACTAGCGGGGGAGGTGAGACCCAGTACTTC
TRBD1	TRBV27	TRBJ1-2	.	CASRGKVSGGVYGYTF	TGTGCCAGCAGAGGAAAAGTCTCAGGGGGCGTCTATGGCTACACCTTC
.	TRBV18	TRBJ1-3	.	CASSPRVNTIYF	TGTGCCAGCTCACCCAGGGTGAACACCATATATTTT
TRBD2	TRBV15	TRBJ2-3	.	CATSRGSSGAVTDTQYF	TGTGCCACCAGCAGAGGTTCTAGCGGGGCAGTCACAGATACGCAGTATTTT
.	TRBV9	TRBJ1-1	.	CASSPTFDTEAFF	TGTGCCAGCAGCCCGACTTTCGACACTGAAGCTTTCTTT
.	TRBV30	TRBJ1-2	.	CAWTGGNYGYTF	TGTGCCTGGACGGGGGGCAACTATGGCTACACCTTC
.	TRBV18	TRBJ1-5	once	CASSPAVGTNQPQHF	TGTGCCAGCTCACCCGCCGTCGGTACCAATCAGCCCCAGCATTTT
TRBD1	TRBV9	TRBJ1-5	.	CASSDQPGQGPGGQPQHF	TGTGCCAGCAGCGACCAGCCGGGACAGGGGCCCGGGGGGCAGCCCCAGCATTTT
.	TRBV7-8	TRBJ2-7	.	CASKTRSHEQYF	TGTGCCAGCAAGACTCGATCCCACGAGCAGTACTTC
.	TRBV7-2	TRBJ1-6	.	CASSLQGSPLHF	TGTGCCAGCAGCTTGCAGGGCTCACCCCTCCACTTT
.	TRBV5-1	TRBJ2-3	.	CASSLARGLKTDTQYF	TGCGCCAGCAGCTTGGCCCGGGGACTTAAAACAGATACGCAGTATTTT
TRBD2	TRBV5-1	TRBJ2-1	.	CASSFSSGVHNEQFF	TGCGCCAGCAGCTTCTCTAGCGGGGTACACAATGAGCAGTTCTTC
.	TRBV5-4	TRBJ2-2	.	CASSPSGHQNTGELFF	TGTGCCAGCAGCCCGAGCGGGCACCAGAACACCGGGGAGCTGTTTTTT
TRBD2	TRBV30	TRBJ2-7	.	CAWSVSAGYEQYF	TGTGCCTGGAGTGTATCAGCGGGGTACGAGCAGTACTTC
.	TRBV18	TRBJ1-6	.	CASSRQVRGVSSPLHF	TGTGCCAGCTCACGTCAAGTCAGGGGCGTAAGTTCACCCCTCCACTTT
.	TRBV7-2	TRBJ1-2	.	CASSLGEHYGYTF	TGTGCCAGCAGCTTAGGGGAGCACTATGGCTACACCTTC
.	TRBV3-1/TRBV3-2	TRBJ2-2	.	CASSGSGRTGELFF	TGTGCCAGCAGCGGGAGCGGTAGGACCGGGGAGCTGTTTTTT
.	TRBV4-3	TRBJ1-4	few	CASSQEGLEKLFF	TGCGCCAGCAGCCAAGAGGGACTCGAAAAACTGTTTTTT
TRBD1	TRBV2	TRBJ2-3	.	CASSEANPGQGGGTDTQYF	TGTGCCAGCAGTGAAGCGAACCCGGGACAGGGAGGGGGAACAGATACGCAGTATTTT
.	TRBV27	TRBJ2-7	.	CASSITLLASPYEQYF	TGTGCCAGCAGTATCACCTTACTAGCATCTCCCTACGAGCAGTACTTC
.	TRBV27	TRBJ2-2	.	CASSPDPPGGTGELFF	TGTGCCAGCAGTCCCGACCCCCCAGGGGGGACCGGGGAGCTGTTTTTT
TRBD2	TRBV7-3	TRBJ2-2	.	CASSPRGEGTGELFF	TGTGCCAGCAGCCCCCGGGGGGAGGGCACCGGGGAGCTGTTTTTT
.	TRBV28	TRBJ1-6	.	CASSLFGSPLHF	TGTGCCAGCAGTTTATTCGGGTCACCCCTCCACTTT
TRBD2	TRBV6-5	TRBJ2-1	.	CASKTASGTHNEQFF	TGTGCCAGCAAGACCGCTAGCGGGACCCACAATGAGCAGTTCTTC
.	TRBV24-1	TRBJ2-3	.	CATSDRTQDTQYF	TGTGCCACCAGTGACAGGACTCAGGATACGCAGTATTTT
.	TRBV4-1	TRBJ1-4	few	CASSQPYEKLFF	TGCGCCAGCAGCCAACCGTATGAAAAACTGTTTTTT
.	TRBV12-3/TRBV12-4	TRBJ1-4	.	CASSVSGEKLFF	TGTGCCAGCAGCGTCTCCGGTGAAAAACTGTTTTTT
TRBD1	TRBV19	TRBJ1-5	.	CASSTQTGGGQPQHF	TGTGCCAGTAGTACCCAGACAGGGGGAGGTCAGCCCCAGCATTTT
TRBD1	TRBV19	TRBJ2-5	.	CASSRGQGSQETQYF	TGTGCCAGTAGTCGGGGACAGGGGTCCCAAGAGACCCAGTACTTC
TRBD2	TRBV19	TRBJ2-3	few	CASRTSVSTDTQYF	TGTGCCAGTAGAACTAGCGTGAGCACAGATACGCAGTATTTT
TRBD1	TRBV3-1/TRBV3-2	TRBJ2-3	.	CASSQDRPGGTDTQYF	TGTGCCAGCAGCCAAGATCGGCCAGGGGGTACAGATACGCAGTATTTT
TRBD1	TRBV2	TRBJ2-6	.	CASSAVPTGAGANVLTF	TGTGCCAGCAGTGCAGTACCTACAGGGGCTGGGGCCAACGTCCTGACTTTC
TRBD1	TRBV6-5	TRBJ1-5	.	CASTKPGQENQPQHF	TGTGCCAGCACCAAACCGGGACAGGAAAATCAGCCCCAGCATTTT
.	TRBV6-5	TRBJ2-5	.	CASAPLYQETQYF	TGTGCCAGCGCGCCGCTGTACCAAGAGACCCAGTACTTC
.	TRBV6-5	TRBJ2-1	few	CASTTNGLLNEQFF	TGTGCCAGCACCACCAACGGACTTCTTAATGAGCAGTTCTTC
.	TRBV21-1	TRBJ1-4	few	CASSKAREKLFF	TGTGCCAGCAGCAAAGCACGGGAAAAACTGTTTTTT
TRBD2	TRBV11-2	TRBJ2-7	.	CASSSTSGPSSAYEQYF	TGTGCCAGCAGCTCGACTAGCGGGCCCAGCTCAGCATACGAGCAGTACTTC
TRBD2	TRBV6-5	TRBJ2-3	.	CASTPGLANTDTQYF	TGTGCCAGCACACCGGGACTAGCGAACACAGATACGCAGTATTTT
.	TRBV27	TRBJ1-4	once	CASSSGGGLNEKLFF	TGTGCCAGCAGTTCAGGTGGGGGACTCAATGAAAAACTGTTTTTT
TRBD1	TRBV9	TRBJ1-4	.	CASSVAGTGGADEKLFF	TGTGCCAGCAGCGTAGCCGGGACAGGGGGCGCGGATGAAAAACTGTTTTTT
TRBD1	TRBV7-6	TRBJ1-4	.	CASSPRGGQAATNEKLFF	TGTGCCAGCAGCCCTCGGGGCGGACAGGCTGCAACTAATGAAAAACTGTTTTTT
.	TRBV9	TRBJ1-4	.	CASSVDGGLGEKLFF	TGTGCCAGCAGCGTAGACGGGGGGCTAGGTGAAAAACTGTTTTTT
.	TRBV7-3	TRBJ2-6	.	CASSLSGGAGANVLTF	TGTGCCAGCAGCTTAAGTGGAGGAGCTGGGGCCAACGTCCTGACTTTC
TRBD1	TRBV2	TRBJ2-5	once	CASRRTGEETQYF	TGTGCCAGCAGAAGGACAGGGGAAGAGACCCAGTACTTC
TRBD1	TRBV11-1	TRBJ1-1	.	CASSRLQGSGNTEAFF	TGTGCCAGCAGCCGACTACAGGGGAGTGGGAACACTGAAGCTTTCTTT
.	TRBV6-5	TRBJ2-5	.	CASSYSKRQKETQYF	TGTGCCAGCAGTTACTCGAAGCGACAGAAAGAGACCCAGTACTTC
TRBD2	TRBV25-1	TRBJ2-1	.	CASSEGLAGMNEQFF	TGTGCCAGCAGTGAAGGGCTAGCGGGGATGAATGAGCAGTTCTTC